This T cell receptor (beta chain) was found in a study of cytomegalovirus exposure and HLA in healthy donors. With 7 bases clipped from V and 5 bases from J, the junction kept 7 bases outside the gene matches. Germline V gives CDR1 SEHNR, CDR2 FQNEAQ (reference sequence). CDR3 length: 15 residues. The primer mix had 60 Vbeta and 13 Jbeta primers. The protocol was immunoSEQ multiplex PCR, while the TCRdb copy is restricted to in-frame clones and leaves out a portion. The top ten clones hold roughly 9.6% of a sample with 100,000 or so clones, roughly three quarters of them seen once. Study results and limitations: Per a prior analysis, the majority of TCR beta V segments were productive roughly 90% or roughly 30% of the time. The authors judged a highly shared variant cluster likely a sequencing artifact. Clonal expansion was found to be greater in HLA-associated TCR beta chains than in equally common others in a later analysis.

Only one count was recorded for this clone. Antigen: not known. The clonotype originates from a male donor in good health and CMV-seropositive. The source material was PBMCs. V and J are TRBV7-9 and TRBJ2-1; TRBD2 matches at 11 bases. CDR3 sequence (DNA): TGTGCCAGCAACCAAGGACTAGCGGGTCACAATGAGCAGTTCTTC. Translating gives CASNQGLAGHNEQFF.